The source of this TCR beta chain is a study of cytomegalovirus exposure and HLA in healthy donors. Trimming shortened V by 3 bases and J by 1 base, and 10 bases separated the two germline ends. CDR1 and CDR2 (germline): LNHDA, SQIVND (reference sequence). CDR3 length: 15 residues. Measured with immunoSEQ multiplex PCR; TCRdb has only the in-frame clones, and not every one. The table has over 200,000 clones, over 80% seen once. The sample taken for sequencing was PBMCs. This receptor was taken from a woman aged 18-29 years in good health and CMV-seronegative. The chain uses TRBV19 and TRBJ1-5, with a tentative D call TRBD1 (5 bases). The CDR3 protein is CASSMGRQSNQPQHF. The CDR3 bases are TGTGCCAGTAGTATGGGGCGGCAGAGCAATCAGCCCCAGCATTTT.